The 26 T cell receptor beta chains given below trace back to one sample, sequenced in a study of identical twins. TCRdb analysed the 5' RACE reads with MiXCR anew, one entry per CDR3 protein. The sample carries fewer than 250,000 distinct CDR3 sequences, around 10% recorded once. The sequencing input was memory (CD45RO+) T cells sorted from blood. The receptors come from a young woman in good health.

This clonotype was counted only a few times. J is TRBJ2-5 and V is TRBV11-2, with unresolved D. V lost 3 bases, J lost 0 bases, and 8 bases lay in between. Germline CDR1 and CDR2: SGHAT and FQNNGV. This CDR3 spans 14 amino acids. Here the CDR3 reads CASSFGTNQETQYF. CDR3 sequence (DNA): TGTGCCAGCAGCTTCGGCACTAACCAAGAGACCCAGTACTTC.

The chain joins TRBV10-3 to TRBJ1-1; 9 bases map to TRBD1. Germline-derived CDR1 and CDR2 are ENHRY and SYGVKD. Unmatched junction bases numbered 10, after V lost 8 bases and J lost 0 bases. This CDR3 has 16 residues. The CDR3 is CAIAARTGDLNTEAFF. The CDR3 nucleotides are TGTGCCATCGCCGCCAGGACAGGGGATTTGAACACTGAAGCTTTCTTT.

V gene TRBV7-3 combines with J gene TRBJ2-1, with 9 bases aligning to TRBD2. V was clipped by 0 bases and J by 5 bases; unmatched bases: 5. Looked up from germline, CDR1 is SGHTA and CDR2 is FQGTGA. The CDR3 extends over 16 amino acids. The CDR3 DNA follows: TGTGCCAGCAGCTTAACCGGGACTAGCTACGACAATGAGCAGTTCTTC. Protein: CASSLTGTSYDNEQFF.

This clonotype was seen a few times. The CDR3 sequence is CASSLVVGEGEQFF. CDR3 DNA: TGCGCCAGCAGCTTGGTCGTGGGAGAGGGAGAGCAGTTCTTC. The chain recombines TRBV5-1 with TRBJ2-1, with D tentatively TRBD2 (5 bases). CDR3 size: 14 residues. Germline V gene sequence: CDR1 SGHRS, CDR2 YFSETQ. The V gene lost 0 bases and the J gene lost 10 bases, with 14 bases spanning the gap.

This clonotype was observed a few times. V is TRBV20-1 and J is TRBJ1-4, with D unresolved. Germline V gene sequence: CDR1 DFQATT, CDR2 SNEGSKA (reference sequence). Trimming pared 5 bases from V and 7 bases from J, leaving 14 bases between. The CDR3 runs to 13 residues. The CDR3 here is CSAYRDRSEKLFF. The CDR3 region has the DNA TGCAGTGCTTACCGGGATCGGAGTGAAAAACTGTTTTTT.

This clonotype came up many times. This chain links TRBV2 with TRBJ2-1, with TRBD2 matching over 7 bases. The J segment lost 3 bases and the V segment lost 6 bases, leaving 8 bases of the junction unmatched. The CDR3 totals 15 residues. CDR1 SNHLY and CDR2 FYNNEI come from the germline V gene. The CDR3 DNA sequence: TGTGCCAGCAGCCCAACTAGCGCACGCTACAATGAGCAGTTCTTC. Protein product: CASSPTSARYNEQFF. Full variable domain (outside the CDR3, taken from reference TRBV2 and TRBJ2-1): EPEVTQTPSHQVTQMGQEVILRCVPISNHLYFYWYRQILGQKVEFLVSFYNNEISEKSEIFDDQFSVERPDGSNFTLKIRSTKLEDSAMYFCASSPTSARYNEQFFGPGTRLTVL.

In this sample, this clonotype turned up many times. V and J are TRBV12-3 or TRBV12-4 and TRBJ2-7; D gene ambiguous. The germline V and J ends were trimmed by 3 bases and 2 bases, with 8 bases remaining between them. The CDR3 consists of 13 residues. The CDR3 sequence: CASSFGEAYEQYF. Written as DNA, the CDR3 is TGTGCCAGCAGTTTCGGCGAAGCCTACGAGCAGTACTTC.

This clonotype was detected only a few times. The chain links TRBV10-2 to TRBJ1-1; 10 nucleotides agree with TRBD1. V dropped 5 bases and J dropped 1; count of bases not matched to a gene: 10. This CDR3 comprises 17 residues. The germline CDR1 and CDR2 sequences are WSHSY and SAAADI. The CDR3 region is CASSTPTGGFGNTEAFF. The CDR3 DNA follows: TGCGCCAGCAGTACCCCGACAGGGGGCTTCGGGAACACTGAAGCTTTCTTT.

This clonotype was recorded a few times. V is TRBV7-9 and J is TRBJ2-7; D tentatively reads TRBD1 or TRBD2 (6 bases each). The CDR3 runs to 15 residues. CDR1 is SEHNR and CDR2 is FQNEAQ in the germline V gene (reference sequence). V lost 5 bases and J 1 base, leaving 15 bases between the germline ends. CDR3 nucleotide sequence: TGTGCCAGCAGCCGGGGGCTGACAGCGTCCTACGAGCAGTACTTC. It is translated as CASSRGLTASYEQYF.

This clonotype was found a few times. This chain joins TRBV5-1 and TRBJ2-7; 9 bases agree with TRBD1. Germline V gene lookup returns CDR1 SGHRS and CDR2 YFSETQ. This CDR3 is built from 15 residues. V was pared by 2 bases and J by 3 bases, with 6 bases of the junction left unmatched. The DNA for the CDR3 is TGCGCCAGCAGCTTTGGGGCGACAGGGGGCTACGAGCAGTACTTC. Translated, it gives CASSFGATGGYEQYF. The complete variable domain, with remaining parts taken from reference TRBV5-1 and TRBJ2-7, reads KAGVTQTPRYLIKTRGQQVTLSCSPISGHRSVSWYQQTPGQGLQFLFEYFSETQRNKGNFPGRFSGRQFSNSRSEMNVSTLELGDSALYLCASSFGATGGYEQYFGPGTRLTVT.

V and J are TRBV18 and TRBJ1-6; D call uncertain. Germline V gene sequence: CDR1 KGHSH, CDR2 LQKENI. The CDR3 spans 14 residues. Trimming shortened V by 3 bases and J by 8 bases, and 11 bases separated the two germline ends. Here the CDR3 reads CASSPPGSDSPLHF. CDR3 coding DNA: TGTGCCAGCTCACCTCCGGGGTCGGATTCACCCCTCCACTTT.

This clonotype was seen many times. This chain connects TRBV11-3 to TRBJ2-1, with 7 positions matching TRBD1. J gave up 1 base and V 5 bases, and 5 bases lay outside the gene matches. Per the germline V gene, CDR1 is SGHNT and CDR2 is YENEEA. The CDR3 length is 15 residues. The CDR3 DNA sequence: TGTGCCAGCAGCCCATACAGGGGTTCCTACAATGAGCAGTTCTTC. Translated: CASSPYRGSYNEQFF.

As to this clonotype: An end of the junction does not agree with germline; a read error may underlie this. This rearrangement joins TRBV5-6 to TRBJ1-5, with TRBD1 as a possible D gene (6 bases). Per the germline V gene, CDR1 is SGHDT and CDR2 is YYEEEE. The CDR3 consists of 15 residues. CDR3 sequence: CASSLRGPSNHPQHF. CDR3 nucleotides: TGTGCCAGCAGCTTGCGGGGGCCGAGCAATCACCCCCAGCATTTT.

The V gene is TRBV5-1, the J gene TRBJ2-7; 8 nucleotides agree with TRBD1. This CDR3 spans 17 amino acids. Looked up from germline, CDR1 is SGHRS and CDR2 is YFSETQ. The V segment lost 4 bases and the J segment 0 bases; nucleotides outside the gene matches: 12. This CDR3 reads CASSPNYRTGSSYEQYF. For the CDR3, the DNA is TGCGCCAGCAGCCCAAATTACCGGACAGGGAGCTCCTACGAGCAGTACTTC.

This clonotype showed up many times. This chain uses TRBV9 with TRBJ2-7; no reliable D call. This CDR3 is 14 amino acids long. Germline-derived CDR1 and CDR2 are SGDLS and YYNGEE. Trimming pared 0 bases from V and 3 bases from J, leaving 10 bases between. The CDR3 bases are TGTGCCAGCAGCGTAGACGGCAGGAGCTACGAGCAGTACTTC. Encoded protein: CASSVDGRSYEQYF. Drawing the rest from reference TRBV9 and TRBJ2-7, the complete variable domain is DSGVTQTPKHLITATGQRVTLRCSPRSGDLSVYWYQQSLDQGLQFLIQYYNGEERAKGNILERFSAQQFPDLHSELNLSSLELGDSALYFCASSVDGRSYEQYFGPGTRLTVT.

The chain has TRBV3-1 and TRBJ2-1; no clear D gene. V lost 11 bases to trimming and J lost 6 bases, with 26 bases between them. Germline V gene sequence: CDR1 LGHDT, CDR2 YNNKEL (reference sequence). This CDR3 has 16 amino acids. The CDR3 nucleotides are TGTGCCTGCTGCAGGCAGAAAAACGACGTTGGCAATGAGCAGTTCTTC. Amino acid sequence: CACCRQKNDVGNEQFF.

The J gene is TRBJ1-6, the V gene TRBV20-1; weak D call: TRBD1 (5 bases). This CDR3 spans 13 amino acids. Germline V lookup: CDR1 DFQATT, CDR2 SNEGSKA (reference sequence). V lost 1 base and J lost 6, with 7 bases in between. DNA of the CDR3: TGCAGTGCTAGAGCAGGGTTTAATTCACCCCTCCACTTT. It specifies CSARAGFNSPLHF.

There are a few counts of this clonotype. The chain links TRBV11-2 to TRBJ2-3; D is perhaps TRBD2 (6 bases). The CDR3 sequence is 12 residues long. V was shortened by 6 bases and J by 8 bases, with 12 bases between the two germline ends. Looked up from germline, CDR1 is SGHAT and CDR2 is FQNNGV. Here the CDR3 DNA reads TGTGCCAGCAGGGACTACCCTGTTACGCAGTATTTT. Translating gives CASRDYPVTQYF.

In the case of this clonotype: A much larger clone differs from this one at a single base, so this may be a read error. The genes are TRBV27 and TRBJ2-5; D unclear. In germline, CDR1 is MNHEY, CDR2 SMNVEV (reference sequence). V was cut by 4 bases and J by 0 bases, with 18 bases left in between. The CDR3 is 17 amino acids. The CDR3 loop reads CASSWNGYLKYQETQYF. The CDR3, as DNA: TGTGCCAGCAGTTGGAATGGGTACTTAAAGTACCAAGAGACCCAGTACTTC.

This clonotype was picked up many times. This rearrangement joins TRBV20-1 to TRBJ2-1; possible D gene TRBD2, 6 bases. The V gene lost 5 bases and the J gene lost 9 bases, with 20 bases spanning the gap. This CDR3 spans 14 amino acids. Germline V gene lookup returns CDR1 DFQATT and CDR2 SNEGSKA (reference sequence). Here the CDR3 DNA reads TGCAGTGCTGCCCCCGCTGGGAGGATGAGTGAGCAGTTCTTC. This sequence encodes CSAAPAGRMSEQFF.

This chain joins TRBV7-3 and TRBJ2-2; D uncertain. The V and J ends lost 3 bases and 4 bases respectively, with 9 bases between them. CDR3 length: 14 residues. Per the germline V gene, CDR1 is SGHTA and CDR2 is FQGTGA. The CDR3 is CASSFEGRTGELFF. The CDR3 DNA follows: TGTGCCAGCAGCTTTGAAGGGCGCACCGGGGAGCTGTTTTTT.

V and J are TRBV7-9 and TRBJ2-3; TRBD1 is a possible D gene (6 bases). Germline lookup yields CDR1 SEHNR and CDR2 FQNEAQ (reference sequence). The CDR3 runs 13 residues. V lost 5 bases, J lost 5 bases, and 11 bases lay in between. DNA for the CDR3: TGTGCCAGCAGCAATACAGGGATAGATACGCAGTATTTT. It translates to CASSNTGIDTQYF.

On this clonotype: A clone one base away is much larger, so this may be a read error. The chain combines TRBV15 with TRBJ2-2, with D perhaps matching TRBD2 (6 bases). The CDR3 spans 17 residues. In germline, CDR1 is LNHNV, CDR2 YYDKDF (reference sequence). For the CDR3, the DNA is TGTGCCACCAGCAGAGATTTGAAAGCGGCCCTCGGCGGGGAGCTGTCTTTT. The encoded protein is CATSRDLKAALGGELSF.

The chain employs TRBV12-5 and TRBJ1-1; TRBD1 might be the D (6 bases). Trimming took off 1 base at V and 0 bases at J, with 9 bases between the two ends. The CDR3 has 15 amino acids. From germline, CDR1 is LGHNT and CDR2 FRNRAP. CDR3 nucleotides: TGTGCTAGTGGTTTGGAACGGACAGTGAACACTGAAGCTTTCTTT. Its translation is CASGLERTVNTEAFF.

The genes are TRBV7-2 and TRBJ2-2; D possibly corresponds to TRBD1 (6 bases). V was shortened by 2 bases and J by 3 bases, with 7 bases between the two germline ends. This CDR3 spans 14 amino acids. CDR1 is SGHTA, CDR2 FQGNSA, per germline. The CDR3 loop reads CASSLYRDTGELFF. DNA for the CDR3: TGTGCCAGCAGCTTATACAGGGACACCGGGGAGCTGTTTTTT.

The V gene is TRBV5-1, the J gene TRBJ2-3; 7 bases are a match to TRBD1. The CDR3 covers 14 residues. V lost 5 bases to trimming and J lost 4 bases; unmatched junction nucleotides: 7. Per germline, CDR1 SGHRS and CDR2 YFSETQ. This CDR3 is CASSRGPIPDTQYF. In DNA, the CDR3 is TGCGCCAGCAGTAGGGGGCCAATCCCAGATACGCAGTATTTT.